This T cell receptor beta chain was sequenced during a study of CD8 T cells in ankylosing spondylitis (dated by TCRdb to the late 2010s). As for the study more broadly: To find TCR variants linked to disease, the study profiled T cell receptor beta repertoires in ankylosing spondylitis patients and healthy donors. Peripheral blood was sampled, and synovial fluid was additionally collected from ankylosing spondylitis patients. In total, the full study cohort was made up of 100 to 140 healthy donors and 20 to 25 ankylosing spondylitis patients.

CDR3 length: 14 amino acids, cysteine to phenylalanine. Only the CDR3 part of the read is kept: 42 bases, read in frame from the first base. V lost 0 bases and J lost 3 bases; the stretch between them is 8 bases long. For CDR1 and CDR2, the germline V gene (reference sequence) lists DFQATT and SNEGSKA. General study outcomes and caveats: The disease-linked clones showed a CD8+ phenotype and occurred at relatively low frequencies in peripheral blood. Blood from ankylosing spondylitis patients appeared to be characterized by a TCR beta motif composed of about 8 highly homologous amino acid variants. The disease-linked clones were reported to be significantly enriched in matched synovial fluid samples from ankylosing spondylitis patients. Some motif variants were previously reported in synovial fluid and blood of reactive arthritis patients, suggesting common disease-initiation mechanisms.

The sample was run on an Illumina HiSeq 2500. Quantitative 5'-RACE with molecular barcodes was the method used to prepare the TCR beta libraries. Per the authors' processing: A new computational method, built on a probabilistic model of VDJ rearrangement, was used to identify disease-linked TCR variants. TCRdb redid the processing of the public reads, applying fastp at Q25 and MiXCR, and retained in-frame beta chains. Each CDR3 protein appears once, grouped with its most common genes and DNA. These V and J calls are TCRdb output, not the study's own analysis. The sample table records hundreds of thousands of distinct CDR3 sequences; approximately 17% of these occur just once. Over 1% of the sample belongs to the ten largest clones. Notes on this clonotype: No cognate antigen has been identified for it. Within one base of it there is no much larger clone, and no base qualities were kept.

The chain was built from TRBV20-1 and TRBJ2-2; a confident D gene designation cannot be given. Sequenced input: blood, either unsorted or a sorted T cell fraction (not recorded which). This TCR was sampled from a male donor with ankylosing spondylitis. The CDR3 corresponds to CSARDRSYTGELFF. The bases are TGCAGTGCTAGAGACCGGTCGTACACCGGGGAGCTGTTTTTT.